The 25 T cell receptor beta chains below all came from one sample that was sequenced in a study of a mutant IDH1 vaccine in newly diagnosed glioma. These receptors lack a known antigen. Sample time point: week 35, safety follow-up. With topical imiquimod, each dose of the vaccine consisted of 300 ug of mutant IDH1 20-mer peptide. This table comes from immunoSEQ multiplex PCR, and its TCRdb copy is limited to in-frame clones, with some not included. The sample consists of 40,000 to 50,000 clones, 80% to 90% of them appearing once. Source: PBMCs, taken from a glioma patient whose treatment included an IDH1 peptide vaccine. These receptors were taken from a middle-aged man with glioma.

This clone was seen just once. This rearrangement joins TRBV5-1 to TRBJ1-1, with D perhaps matching TRBD1 (6 bases). The CDR3 totals 14 residues. V dropped 4 bases and J dropped 1 base, with 11 bases sitting between them. Germline lookup yields CDR1 SGHRS and CDR2 YFSETQ. The CDR3 loop reads CASSKQGWNTEAFF. The CDR3 region has the DNA TGCGCCAGCAGCAAACAGGGTTGGAACACTGAAGCTTTCTTT.

The V gene is TRBV5-6, the J gene TRBJ1-2, with a possible D match to TRBD1 (5 bases). Trimming took off 5 bases at V and 5 bases at J, with 16 bases between the two ends. This CDR3 is 14 amino acids long. Germline V gene sequence: CDR1 SGHDT, CDR2 YYEEEE. CDR3 in DNA: TGTGCCAGCAGTCGGACATACCGTGATTATGGCTACACCTTC. It codes for CASSRTYRDYGYTF.

The chain uses TRBV28 and TRBJ1-1; TRBD1 agrees at 7 bases. The CDR3 has 14 amino acids. V was clipped by 3 bases and J by 7 bases; unmatched bases: 8. Per the germline V gene, CDR1 is MDHEN and CDR2 is SYDVKM. Written as DNA, the CDR3 is TGTGCCAGCAGTTTGGGGGGACAGCTAAGTGAAGCTTTCTTT. Protein sequence: CASSLGGQLSEAFF.

This chain joins TRBV28 and TRBJ2-5; 11 bases line up with TRBD2. V gave up 5 bases and J gave up 5 bases; unmatched junction bases: 13. Germline CDR1 is MDHEN and CDR2 is SYDVKM. This CDR3 has 17 residues. The CDR3 is CASSPISGRAIFETQYF. Here the CDR3 DNA reads TGTGCCAGCAGTCCGATTAGCGGGAGGGCCATTTTTGAGACCCAGTACTTC.

This clone has a single count. This chain links TRBV5-1 with TRBJ1-3, with unresolved D. The germline V and J ends were trimmed by 0 bases and 0 bases, with 4 bases remaining between them. The CDR3 is made up of 14 amino acids. CDR1 and CDR2 from the germline V gene are SGHRS and YFSETQ. This CDR3 reads CASSLVGSGNTIYF. In nucleotides, the CDR3 is TGCGCCAGCAGCTTGGTCGGCTCTGGAAACACCATATATTTT. Full variable domain (outside the CDR3, taken from reference TRBV5-1 and TRBJ1-3): KAGVTQTPRYLIKTRGQQVTLSCSPISGHRSVSWYQQTPGQGLQFLFEYFSETQRNKGNFPGRFSGRQFSNSRSEMNVSTLELGDSALYLCASSLVGSGNTIYFGEGSWLTVV.

The gene calls are TRBV4-2 and TRBJ1-5; perhaps TRBD1 as D (6 bases). This CDR3 region has 15 residues. Germline-derived CDR1 and CDR2 are LGHNA and YNFKEQ. The germline V and J ends were trimmed by 0 bases and 6 bases, with 12 bases remaining between them. The CDR3 is CASSQDRGWGQPQHF. Here the CDR3 DNA reads TGTGCCAGCAGCCAAGACAGGGGTTGGGGTCAGCCCCAGCATTTT.

For this clone: At the DNA level, this CDR3 is encoded by other sequences in the same sample as well. The chain recombines TRBV2 with TRBJ1-5, with D maybe TRBD1 (5 bases). V lost 6 bases and J 2 bases, leaving 8 bases between the germline ends. In germline, CDR1 is SNHLY, CDR2 FYNNEI. The CDR3 is 13 amino acids. DNA of the CDR3: TGTGCCAGCAGAGGGACCGGCAATCAGCCCCAGCATTTT. This codes for CASRGTGNQPQHF.

The gene calls are TRBV18 and TRBJ2-1; maybe TRBD1 (6 bases). CDR1 KGHSH and CDR2 LQKENI come from the germline V gene. Trimming removed 6 bases from V and 10 bases from J, with 19 bases in between. This CDR3 spans 14 amino acids. DNA for the CDR3: TGTGCCAGCTCGAAGGATTTACAGGGAGTAGAGCAGTTCTTC. This codes for CASSKDLQGVEQFF.

The gene calls are TRBV28 and TRBJ2-7; TRBD2 matches 10 bases. The junction had 8 bases not matched to a gene; V was cut back by 7 bases and J by 2 bases. CDR3 length: 15 residues. The V gene's germline CDR1 is MDHEN and CDR2 SYDVKM. For the CDR3, the DNA is TGTGCCAGCACCGTAGCGGGAGGCTACCCCTACGAGCAGTACTTC. It encodes CASTVAGGYPYEQYF.

The chain is built from TRBV18 and TRBJ2-2, with D uncertain. Germline CDR1 is KGHSH and CDR2 is LQKENI. Trimming took 2 bases from V and 2 from J, leaving 9 bases between them. CDR3 length: 15 amino acids. The CDR3 sequence is CASSPFRENTGELFF. In nucleotides, the CDR3 is TGTGCCAGCTCACCATTCCGAGAAAACACCGGGGAGCTGTTTTTT.

The chain joins TRBV29-1 to TRBJ2-1; possible D gene TRBD2, 7 bases. Trimming pared 6 bases from V and 10 bases from J, leaving 19 bases between. The CDR3 sequence is 13 residues long. Looked up from germline, CDR1 is SQVTM and CDR2 is ANQGSEA. In DNA, the CDR3 is TGCAGCGTCCTCTCGGCGGGGGCCTGGGAGCAGTTCTTC. Translation gives CSVLSAGAWEQFF.

This chain uses TRBV6-5 with TRBJ2-1; 10 positions agree with TRBD2. The CDR3 is 14 amino acids. Trimming at V came to 6 bases and at J to 7 bases, leaving 6 bases not matched to a gene. The germline V gene encodes CDR1 MNHEY and CDR2 SVGAGI. This CDR3 reads CASSARTSGNEQFF. DNA for the CDR3: TGTGCCAGCAGCGCCCGGACTAGCGGAAATGAGCAGTTCTTC.

The V gene is TRBV6-6, the J gene TRBJ2-7; 8 bases map to TRBD2. Germline CDR1 is MNHNY and CDR2 is SVGAGI (reference sequence). CDR3 length: 15 amino acids. After removal of 0 bases from V and 3 bases from J, the junction contained 4 bases not matched to a gene. CDR3 amino acids: CASSYSGSGDYEQYV. In nucleotides, the CDR3 is TGTGCCAGCAGTTACTCGGGTAGCGGGGACTACGAGCAGTACGTC.

This clone was found once. The rearrangement uses TRBV19 and TRBJ2-1; possible D gene TRBD2, 6 bases. Trimming stripped 5 bases from V and 6 bases from J, with 11 bases between. Germline V gene data show CDR1 as LNHDA and CDR2 as SQIVND (reference sequence). The CDR3 length is 13 residues. The CDR3 sequence is CASSAGWSNEQFF. CDR3 bases: TGTGCCAGTAGTGCGGGGTGGAGCAATGAGCAGTTCTTC. The full variable domain, rest sourced from reference TRBV19 and TRBJ2-1, is DGGITQSPKYLFRKEGQNVTLSCEQNLNHDAMYWYRQDPGQGLRLIYYSQIVNDFQKGDIAEGYSVSREKKESFPLTVTSAQKNPTAFYLCASSAGWSNEQFFGPGTRLTVL.

The CDR3 nucleotides are TGTGCCAGCAGCTTATCCCCGGACGGGATGAACACTGAAGCTTTCTTT. Translation: CASSLSPDGMNTEAFF. This rearrangement joins TRBV5-4 to TRBJ1-1; D remains unclear. Trimming shortened V by 2 bases and J by 0 bases, and 14 bases separated the two germline ends. The germline CDR1 and CDR2 sequences are SGHNT and YYREEE (reference sequence). The CDR3 is 16 amino acids.

The rearrangement links TRBV6-4 to TRBJ2-1; unclear D gene. The V gene lost 2 bases and the J gene lost 0 bases, with 11 bases spanning the gap. Looked up from germline, CDR1 is MRHNA and CDR2 is SNTAGT. CDR3 length: 16 amino acids. CDR3 coding DNA: TGTGCCAGCAGTGACCACAGCGAGAGCTCCTACAATGAGCAGTTCTTC. Translating gives CASSDHSESSYNEQFF.

V and J are TRBV27 and TRBJ2-7, with 9 nucleotides matching TRBD2. CDR3 length: 15 amino acids. Per the germline V gene, CDR1 is MNHEY and CDR2 is SMNVEV (reference sequence). The trim removed 2 bases at V and 2 bases at J, leaving 4 bases unmatched. The CDR3, as DNA: TGTGCCAGCAGTTTAAAGGGACTAGCCCCCTACGAGCAGTACTTC. It translates to CASSLKGLAPYEQYF.

The rearrangement links TRBV9 to TRBJ2-5; TRBD2 matches at 8 bases. The CDR3 totals 17 residues. With 4 bases clipped from V and 0 bases from J, the junction kept 11 bases outside the gene matches. CDR1 SGDLS and CDR2 YYNGEE come from the germline V gene. The CDR3 nucleotides read TGTGCCAGCAGCCCCCATTCTAAGCGGGGGTACCAAGAGACCCAGTACTTC. This translates into CASSPHSKRGYQETQYF.

J is TRBJ2-6 and V is TRBV9, with 9 bases fitting TRBD1. J gave up 0 bases and V 0 bases, and 10 bases lay outside the gene matches. This CDR3 has 20 residues. Germline lookup yields CDR1 SGDLS and CDR2 YYNGEE. The CDR3 DNA follows: TGTGCCAGCAGCGTAGAGAGTCGGACAGGGGCCGGCTCTGGGGCCAACGTCCTGACTTTC. Its translation is CASSVESRTGAGSGANVLTF.

V usage is TRBV28 and J usage is TRBJ1-1; 7 nucleotides match TRBD1. Germline CDR1 and CDR2: MDHEN and SYDVKM. Losses at the gene ends were 6 bases for V and 4 bases for J; bases not matched to a gene: 5. This CDR3 comprises 13 residues. The chain's CDR3 is CASSFPGGTEAFF. The CDR3 nucleotides read TGTGCCAGCAGCTTCCCAGGGGGCACTGAAGCTTTCTTT.

The V gene is TRBV28, the J gene TRBJ2-7; a possible D gene is TRBD1 (8 bases). Germline V gives CDR1 MDHEN, CDR2 SYDVKM. V was trimmed by 6 bases and J by 8 bases, leaving 17 bases between them. The CDR3 is 13 residues long. The CDR3 loop is CASRPGGDRQQYF. The DNA for the CDR3 is TGTGCCAGCAGGCCAGGGGGGGACAGGCAGCAGTACTTC.

By sample fraction, this clone is medium-sized (0.01 to 0.1%). The genes are TRBV5-1 and TRBJ2-2; either TRBD1 or TRBD2 may fit D (5 bases each). Germline assignment: CDR1 SGHRS and CDR2 YFSETQ. V was trimmed by 0 bases and J by 1 base, leaving 10 bases between them. The CDR3 contains 16 residues. CDR3 nucleotide sequence: TGCGCCAGCAGCTTGGCGGGACCGGGGAACACCGGGGAGCTGTTTTTT. Its protein product is CASSLAGPGNTGELFF.

This clone occurred once. The chain recombines TRBV10-1 with TRBJ1-1; D is possibly TRBD1 (5 bases). Germline CDR1 reads WNHNN; CDR2 reads SYGVQD (reference sequence). The CDR3 length is 14 residues. V lost 6 bases, J lost 8 bases, and 19 bases lay in between. This CDR3 is CASRNPGDANEAFF. CDR3 nucleotide sequence: TGCGCCAGCAGAAATCCCGGGGACGCCAACGAAGCTTTCTTT.

The chain links TRBV19 to TRBJ1-5; possible D gene TRBD1, 6 bases. CDR3 length equals 16 residues. The germline V gene encodes CDR1 LNHDA and CDR2 SQIVND (reference sequence). The V gene lost 0 bases and the J gene lost 6 bases, with 15 bases spanning the gap. The CDR3 loop is CASSIDAVGAPQPQHF. CDR3 sequence (DNA): TGTGCCAGTAGTATAGATGCGGTGGGGGCGCCTCAGCCCCAGCATTTT.

This chain joins TRBV4-3 and TRBJ2-1; 8 nucleotides align to TRBD1. Losses at the gene ends were 0 bases for V and 6 bases for J; bases not matched to a gene: 7. Germline V gene sequence: CDR1 LGHNA, CDR2 YSLEER. The CDR3 length is 16 residues. The CDR3 reads CASSQDGQGAFNEQFF. As DNA, the CDR3 is TGCGCCAGCAGCCAAGATGGGCAGGGGGCTTTCAATGAGCAGTTCTTC.